One sample yielded the 32 T cell receptor beta chains listed below, sequenced in a study of beta chain features in type 1 diabetes. Study-wide results and caveats: In all four CD4+ subsets, TCRB CDR3 length was significantly, moderately reduced in type 1 diabetes.

Their specific antigens are unknown. Of the isolated RNA, all was reverse transcribed, and so the sequenced material was expressed TCRB transcripts. Using immunoSEQ multiplex PCR, the repertoire was profiled, and TCRdb retains in-frame clones only, with some absent. Among some 280,000 clones listed, roughly an eighth were seen once. Sequencing input: naive CD4+ T cells from blood. The receptor set was obtained from a young man with type 1 diabetes.

CDR3 coding DNA: TGTGCCAGCAGGGCGGACACAGCAACTAATGAAAAACTGTTTTTT. This codes for CASRADTATNEKLFF. The V call is TRBV6-5, the J call TRBJ1-4; possible D gene TRBD1, 5 bases. Germline assignment: CDR1 MNHEY and CDR2 SVGAGI. The CDR3 runs to 15 residues. Trimming removed 6 bases from V and 0 bases from J, with 11 bases in between.

V usage is TRBV9 and J usage is TRBJ1-3; 7 bases line up with TRBD1. Losses at the gene ends were 2 bases for V and 2 bases for J; bases not matched to a gene: 7. In germline, CDR1 is SGDLS, CDR2 YYNGEE. This CDR3 has 16 residues. CDR3 amino acids: CASSVKGGLAGNTIYF. The CDR3 nucleotides are TGTGCCAGCAGCGTGAAAGGGGGCTTGGCTGGAAACACCATATATTTT.

V usage is TRBV4-3 and J usage is TRBJ2-4; 9 bases fit TRBD1. Looked up from germline, CDR1 is LGHNA and CDR2 is YSLEER. This CDR3 contains 14 residues. V lost 1 base to trimming and J lost 8 bases; unmatched junction nucleotides: 3. This chain's CDR3 is CASSQATGGDIQYF. The CDR3, as DNA: TGCGCCAGCAGCCAAGCGACAGGGGGGGACATTCAGTACTTC.

CDR3 sequence: CASSVDRDTEAFF. The CDR3 nucleotides are TGTGCCAGCAGTGTGGACAGGGACACTGAAGCTTTCTTT. The chain carries TRBV6-1 and TRBJ1-1, with 8 bases matching TRBD1. The V and J ends lost 4 bases and 3 bases, in that order; junction bases with no gene match: 1. The germline CDR1 and CDR2 sequences are MNHNS and SASEGT. The CDR3 is 13 residues long.

This clone has a handful of counts. The V gene is TRBV4-3, the J gene TRBJ2-1; a possible D gene is TRBD1 (6 bases). There are 17 residues in the CDR3. With 1 base removed from V and 1 base from J, the gap between germline ends came to 14 bases. Germline values: CDR1 LGHNA, CDR2 YSLEER. CDR3 residues: CASSQAPTGNSYNEQFF. The CDR3 DNA follows: TGCGCCAGCAGCCAAGCCCCGACAGGTAATTCCTACAATGAGCAGTTCTTC.

This clone showed up just a few times. This chain joins TRBV7-2 and TRBJ1-4; 7 bases line up with TRBD1. CDR3 length: 15 residues. Germline V gene data show CDR1 as SGHTA and CDR2 as FQGNSA. V lost 2 bases, J lost 3 bases, and 3 bases stayed unmatched. In nucleotides, the CDR3 is TGTGCCAGCAGCTTAAACAGGGGACCTAATGAAAAACTGTTTTTT. As protein: CASSLNRGPNEKLFF.

This clone was picked up a small number of times. This sequence joins TRBV5-4 and TRBJ2-5; D call uncertain. Trimming took 4 bases from V and 1 from J, leaving 14 bases between them. Germline V gene data show CDR1 as SGHNT and CDR2 as YYREEE (reference sequence). CDR3 length equals 15 residues. The CDR3 coding sequence is TGTGCCAGCAGCATGACCCGTGGAGCCCAAGAGACCCAGTACTTC. It translates to CASSMTRGAQETQYF.

This chain uses TRBV28 with TRBJ2-1; no clear D gene. The CDR3 is made up of 14 amino acids. Trimming left V 2 bases short and J 0 bases short, with 5 bases between. CDR1 and CDR2 from the germline V gene are MDHEN and SYDVKM. The CDR3 region has the DNA TGTGCCAGCAGTTTAGCTAGCTCCTACAATGAGCAGTTCTTC. Translation gives CASSLASSYNEQFF.

The genes are TRBV28 and TRBJ2-7, with D tentatively TRBD1 (6 bases). CDR3 length: 13 amino acids. CDR1 and CDR2 (germline): MDHEN, SYDVKM. Trimming pared 5 bases from V and 3 bases from J, leaving 11 bases between. The CDR3 DNA is TGTGCCAGCAGTAATACAGGGAACTACGAGCAGTACTTC. Translating gives CASSNTGNYEQYF.

This clone was found a few times. The gene calls are TRBV12-5 and TRBJ2-1; 12 nucleotides align to TRBD1. Losses at the gene ends were 4 bases for V and 9 bases for J; bases not matched to a gene: 7. The CDR3 totals 15 residues. CDR1 and CDR2 from the germline V gene are LGHNT and FRNRAP. For the CDR3, the DNA is TGTGCTAGTGGTTCGGGACAGGGGGCAGGCACTGAGCAGTTCTTC. Translated: CASGSGQGAGTEQFF.

There are a few counts of this clone. Distinct nucleotide sequences in the sample also encode this CDR3. The V and J genes are TRBV7-9 and TRBJ2-1; 8 nucleotides match TRBD2. CDR3 length equals 15 residues. The V gene end was trimmed by 5 bases and the J gene end by 0 bases; junction bases not matched to a gene: 3. Looked up from germline, CDR1 is SEHNR and CDR2 is FQNEAQ (reference sequence). The CDR3, as DNA: TGTGCCAGCAGCCCCAGCGGGAGCTCCTACAATGAGCAGTTCTTC. Protein product: CASSPSGSSYNEQFF.

The V call is TRBV4-3, the J call TRBJ2-7, with D unclear. The V end lost 1 base, the J end lost 7 bases, and 8 bases lay between the germline ends. Germline V lookup: CDR1 LGHNA, CDR2 YSLEER. This CDR3 region has 12 residues. The CDR3 reads CASSQVYIEQYF. The CDR3 region has the DNA TGCGCCAGCAGCCAAGTTTACATTGAGCAGTACTTC.

The chain couples TRBV18 to TRBJ1-2, with D perhaps matching TRBD1 (5 bases). This CDR3 comprises 13 residues. The V end lost 11 bases, the J end lost 2 bases, and 15 bases lay between the germline ends. Germline loops: CDR1 KGHSH, CDR2 LQKENI. The CDR3 loop is CASSGGLNYGYTF. The CDR3 nucleotides are TGTGCCTCCTCGGGGGGTTTGAACTATGGCTACACCTTC.

This clone was counted a few times. The CDR3 DNA follows: TGTGCCAGCAGCTCCGGGACTAGAAATGAGCAGTTCTTC. Translation gives CASSSGTRNEQFF. The chain recombines TRBV7-9 with TRBJ2-1; 8 bases match TRBD2. V lost 4 bases and J lost 7; bases outside the gene matches: 3. This CDR3 contains 13 residues. CDR1 and CDR2 (germline): SEHNR, FQNEAQ (reference sequence). Full variable domain (rest looked up from reference TRBV7-9 and TRBJ2-1): DTGVSQNPRHKITKRGQNVTFRCDPISEHNRLYWYRQTLGQGPEFLTYFQNEAQLEKSRLLSDRFSAERPKGSFSTLEIQRTEQGDSAMYLCASSSGTRNEQFFGPGTRLTVL.

This sequence joins TRBV5-1 and TRBJ2-7; D is perhaps TRBD2 (6 bases). The V end was cut by 1 base, the J end by 4 bases, with 12 bases between. Per the germline V gene, CDR1 is SGHRS and CDR2 is YFSETQ. The CDR3 covers 14 residues. In DNA, the CDR3 is TGCGCCAGCAGCTTGCCGGGAGTGGGATACGAGCAGTACTTC. It is translated as CASSLPGVGYEQYF.

This clone was detected a few times. The rearrangement links TRBV19 to TRBJ2-2; no firm D call. Germline lookup yields CDR1 LNHDA and CDR2 SQIVND (reference sequence). The CDR3 is 13 amino acids. Between the trimmed V and J ends, which lost 4 bases and 2 bases, there was a span of 5 bases. The CDR3 DNA follows: TGTGCCAGTAGTAACAGAAACACCGGGGAGCTGTTTTTT. Translated, it gives CASSNRNTGELFF.

The CDR3 protein is CASSRGQSHQPQHF. DNA for the CDR3: TGTGCCAGCAGCAGGGGACAGTCCCATCAGCCCCAGCATTTT. This chain uses TRBV5-6 with TRBJ1-5, with TRBD1 matching over 7 bases. Unmatched junction bases numbered 6, after V lost 4 bases and J lost 5 bases. CDR3 size: 14 residues. CDR1 SGHDT and CDR2 YYEEEE come from the germline V gene.

V gene TRBV5-1 combines with J gene TRBJ1-3; D not resolved. V was shortened by 4 bases and J by 7 bases, with 18 bases between the two germline ends. CDR1 and CDR2 (germline): SGHRS, YFSETQ. The CDR3 length is 15 residues. The CDR3 sequence: CASSRDDTELNTIYF. The CDR3 region has the DNA TGCGCCAGCAGCCGAGATGACACTGAGTTGAACACCATATATTTT.

This clone has only a few counts. This chain connects TRBV2 to TRBJ2-2; 8 positions match TRBD2. With 7 bases clipped from V and 1 base from J, the junction kept 5 bases outside the gene matches. CDR1 SNHLY and CDR2 FYNNEI come from the germline V gene. The CDR3 is 15 amino acids. The CDR3 nucleotides are TGTGCCAGCATCGTAAGCGGGAGGAACACCGGGGAGCTGTTTTTT. It encodes CASIVSGRNTGELFF. Filled out from reference TRBV2 and TRBJ2-2, the complete variable domain reads EPEVTQTPSHQVTQMGQEVILRCVPISNHLYFYWYRQILGQKVEFLVSFYNNEISEKSEIFDDQFSVERPDGSNFTLKIRSTKLEDSAMYFCASIVSGRNTGELFFGEGSRLTVL.

Note on this clone: An end of the junction does not agree with germline; a read error may underlie this. V and J are TRBV5-4 and TRBJ2-1, with TRBD1 matching over 8 bases. CDR3 length: 15 residues. Germline V gene data show CDR1 as SGHNT and CDR2 as YYREEE (reference sequence). The CDR3 loop is CASSPDRGIWNEQFF. Written as DNA, the CDR3 is TGCGCCAGCAGCCCAGACAGGGGAATATGGAATGAGCAGTTCTTC.

This clone was detected a few times. V is TRBV6-1 and J is TRBJ1-2, with 8 nucleotides matching TRBD1. The CDR3 consists of 14 residues. Germline values: CDR1 MNHNS, CDR2 SASEGT. Trimming took 7 bases from V and 8 from J; bases not matched to a gene: 12. CDR3 DNA sequence: TGTGCCAGCACACGAAACGACAGGGGCTGGGGCTACACCTTC. It specifies CASTRNDRGWGYTF.

A few counts support this clone. The V call is TRBV9, the J call TRBJ2-5, with a tentative D call TRBD1 (5 bases). The CDR3 is made up of 12 amino acids. V lost 3 bases, J lost 7 bases, and 10 bases lay in between. Per the germline V gene, CDR1 is SGDLS and CDR2 is YYNGEE. The CDR3 sequence: CASSANQGTQYF. Written as DNA, the CDR3 is TGTGCCAGCAGCGCCAACCAGGGGACCCAGTACTTC.

This clone has a handful of counts. The J gene is TRBJ2-1, the V gene TRBV6-5; 8 nucleotides align to TRBD1. Germline CDR1 MNHEY, CDR2 SVGAGI. The J segment lost 2 bases and the V segment lost 4 bases, leaving 7 bases of the junction unmatched. The length of the CDR3 is 16 residues. CDR3 DNA: TGTGCCAGCAGTTCGGCCAGGGGGCAGACCTACAATGAGCAGTTCTTC. Its protein is CASSSARGQTYNEQFF.

The V and J genes are TRBV29-1 and TRBJ2-7; D is possibly TRBD1 (5 bases). V gave up 4 bases and J gave up 8 bases, with 12 bases separating them. The CDR3 sequence is 11 residues long. Germline V lookup: CDR1 SQVTM, CDR2 ANQGSEA. CDR3 in amino acids: CSVAQERKQYF. CDR3 nucleotide sequence: TGCAGCGTTGCACAGGAGCGAAAGCAGTACTTC.

This rearrangement joins TRBV7-2 to TRBJ2-1, with TRBD2 as a possible D gene (6 bases). V lost 2 bases to trimming and J lost 4 bases, with 15 bases between them. CDR1 and CDR2 from the germline V gene are SGHTA and FQGNSA. The CDR3 extends over 16 amino acids. The CDR3 bases are TGTGCCAGCAGCTTATCCCTAGTGGGGGGTTACAATGAGCAGTTCTTC. The encoded protein is CASSLSLVGGYNEQFF.

The sample holds a few counts of this clone. The CDR3 DNA reads as TGTGCCACCAGCAGGGCGAGCGGGACCTTCACAGATACGCAGTATTTT. Its protein is CATSRASGTFTDTQYF. The rearrangement joins TRBV15 to TRBJ2-3; 7 nucleotides agree with TRBD2. The CDR3 contains 16 residues. The J segment lost 2 bases and the V segment lost 3 bases, leaving 8 bases of the junction unmatched. From germline, CDR1 is LNHNV and CDR2 YYDKDF (reference sequence).

This chain connects TRBV4-2 to TRBJ2-1, with a possible D match to TRBD2 (6 bases). The CDR3 has 18 residues. CDR1 LGHNA and CDR2 YNFKEQ come from the germline V gene. V was shortened by 2 bases and J by 0 bases, with 17 bases between the two germline ends. CDR3 region: CASSQRTTLGSSYNEQFF. The CDR3 nucleotides read TGTGCCAGCAGCCAACGGACTACCTTAGGGAGCTCCTACAATGAGCAGTTCTTC.

The table lists this clone with a few counts. The CDR3 loop is CASSKRTDNTGELFF. In DNA form, the CDR3 reads TGTGCCAGCAGCAAGAGGACAGATAACACCGGGGAGCTGTTTTTT. The V and J genes are TRBV9 and TRBJ2-2, with D possibly TRBD1 on 6 matching bases. From germline, CDR1 is SGDLS and CDR2 YYNGEE. Deletions cut 4 bases from V and 2 bases from J, with 12 bases between. CDR3 length: 15 residues.

The DNA of the CDR3 is TGTGCCAGCAGCCAAGGGGCAGGGGGCAATGAGCAGTTCTTC. Translating it yields CASSQGAGGNEQFF. V is TRBV14 and J is TRBJ2-1; 7 bases line up with TRBD1. This CDR3 has 14 amino acids. Unmatched junction bases numbered 3, after V lost 1 base and J lost 6 bases. Germline V gene lookup returns CDR1 SGHDN and CDR2 FVKESK. The entire variable domain, with the rest obtained from reference TRBV14 and TRBJ2-1, is as follows: EAGVTQFPSHSVIEKGQTVTLRCDPISGHDNLYWYRRVMGKEIKFLLHFVKESKQDESGMPNNRFLAERTGGTYSTLKVQPAELEDSGVYFCASSQGAGGNEQFFGPGTRLTVL.

The rearrangement uses TRBV5-6 and TRBJ2-7, with TRBD1 matching over 7 bases. The CDR3 is 15 residues long. After removal of 4 bases from V and 4 bases from J, the junction contained 11 bases not matched to a gene. Germline values: CDR1 SGHDT, CDR2 YYEEEE. The CDR3 sequence: CASSGGSGGLYEQYF. As DNA, the CDR3 is TGTGCCAGCAGCGGCGGTTCAGGGGGTTTGTACGAGCAGTACTTC.

The gene calls are TRBV5-1 and TRBJ2-7; D perhaps matches TRBD2 (6 bases). The CDR3 extends over 17 amino acids. Germline CDR1 and CDR2: SGHRS and YFSETQ. Trimming removed 0 bases at V and 1 base at J, with 17 bases between. CDR3 in amino acids: CASSLVSGGKESYEQYF. CDR3 coding DNA: TGCGCCAGCAGCTTGGTATCTGGCGGGAAGGAGTCCTACGAGCAGTACTTC.

The chain employs TRBV4-2 and TRBJ2-5, with 8 bases matching TRBD1. CDR1 LGHNA and CDR2 YNFKEQ come from the germline V gene. The CDR3 sequence is 17 residues long. With 3 bases clipped from V and 2 bases from J, the junction kept 11 bases outside the gene matches. CDR3: CASSHSGGGQGQETQYF. In nucleotides, the CDR3 is TGTGCCAGCAGCCACTCAGGGGGAGGACAGGGTCAAGAGACCCAGTACTTC.